This T cell receptor beta chain was profiled in a study of glioma-infiltrating T cells. This clonotype appeared many times. CDR3 length: 14 residues. Germline CDR1 LNHDA, CDR2 SQIVND (reference sequence). V lost 3 bases and J lost 8, with 14 bases in between. TCR alpha and beta CDR3 regions were amplified from RNA using iRepertoire nested multiplex PCR. For one-step reverse transcription and amplification, about 90-450 ng of tissue mRNA or PBMC total RNA was used. MiXCR, run by TCRdb on the multiplex PCR reads, gives a single entry per CDR3 protein. The sample shows more than 90,000 distinct CDR3 sequences, approximately 42% of them seen only once.

The receptor was isolated from a human donor with low-grade glioma or glioblastoma, undergoing nonglioma brain surgery, or in good health (not recorded which). The sample taken for sequencing was glioma tissue, nonneoplastic brain tissue, or PBMCs (not recorded which). The chain joins TRBV19 to TRBJ2-1; tentative D call: TRBD2 (7 bases). CDR3 residues: CASSIRGADHEQFF. For the CDR3, the DNA is TGTGCCAGTAGTATCCGGGGGGCGGACCATGAGCAGTTCTTC.